These T cell receptor beta chains were read from a single sample in a study of identical twins. From the 5' RACE reads, TCRdb called clonotypes with MiXCR, one entry per CDR3 protein. The top ten hold about 2.9% of the sample, which has about 470,000 distinct CDR3 sequences, 20% to 25% seen once. The sample also formed part of further work on T cells expressing NK-cell markers.

Source material: CD4+ T cells sorted from blood. Receptor source: a woman between 18 and 30 years old in good health. Both conserved end residues are part of each CDR3. D genes are given only for firm matches. Clone sizes are given selectively: once, few, many, or a class where the clone is expanded.

size: many
D: TRBD1
V: TRBV29-1
J: TRBJ1-2
CDR3: CPGGDYGYTF
DNA: TGCCCAGGGGGAGACTATGGCTACACCTTC

size: few
D: TRBD2
V: TRBV5-1
J: TRBJ2-1
CDR3: CASSSGLAGSYNEQFF
DNA: TGCGCCAGCAGCTCGGGACTAGCGGGCTCCTACAATGAGCAGTTCTTC

size: few
D: TRBD1
V: TRBV7-9
J: TRBJ1-6
CDR3: CASSIGQVNSPLHF
DNA: TGTGCCAGCAGCATAGGACAGGTTAATTCACCCCTCCACTTT

size: few
D: TRBD2
V: TRBV5-1
J: TRBJ2-3
CDR3: CASSILAGASTDTQYF
DNA: TGCGCCAGCAGCATCCTAGCGGGGGCTAGCACAGATACGCAGTATTTT

size: NA
D: TRBD2
V: TRBV4-2
J: TRBJ2-5
CDR3: CASSQGVSRAGGYQETQYF
DNA: TGTGCCAGCAGCCAAGGGGTTTCGAGGGCGGGGGGGTACCAAGAGACCCAGTACTTC

size: NA
D: NA
V: TRBV7-6
J: TRBJ2-3
CDR3: CASSPSTRRVSDTQYF
DNA: TGTGCCAGCAGCCCCTCGACTAGGCGGGTCTCCGATACGCAGTATTTT

size: few
D: NA
V: TRBV9
J: TRBJ2-4
CDR3: CASSVDWAKNIQYF
DNA: TGTGCCAGCAGCGTAGACTGGGCCAAAAACATTCAGTACTTC

size: many
D: NA
V: TRBV9
J: TRBJ2-3
CDR3: CASNYLPTDTQYF
DNA: TGTGCCAGCAACTACCTTCCCACAGATACGCAGTATTTT

size: NA
D: NA
V: TRBV7-9
J: TRBJ1-1
CDR3: CASSFYVGDTEAFF
DNA: TGTGCCAGCAGCTTCTATGTCGGTGACACTGAAGCTTTCTTT

size: few
D: TRBD2
V: TRBV15
J: TRBJ2-7
CDR3: CATSRDRTSAHEQYF
DNA: TGTGCCACCAGCAGAGACCGGACTAGCGCCCACGAGCAGTACTTC

size: few
D: NA
V: TRBV20-1
J: TRBJ1-6
CDR3: CSASYQGRSPLHF
DNA: TGCAGTGCTAGCTATCAGGGACGCTCACCCCTCCACTTT

size: NA
D: TRBD2
V: TRBV20-1
J: TRBJ2-1
CDR3: CSARETSVYNEQFF
DNA: TGCAGTGCTAGAGAGACTAGCGTTTACAATGAGCAGTTCTTC

size: NA
D: NA
V: TRBV10-3
J: TRBJ2-1
CDR3: CAISRTASSYNEQFF
DNA: TGTGCCATCAGCCGGACGGCGAGCTCCTACAATGAGCAGTTCTTC

size: NA
D: TRBD1
V: TRBV5-4
J: TRBJ2-2
CDR3: CASSSGTGTNTGELFF
DNA: TGTGCCAGCAGCTCCGGGACAGGGACGAACACCGGGGAGCTGTTTTTT

size: few
D: TRBD2
V: TRBV12-3/TRBV12-4
J: TRBJ2-2
CDR3: CASSPEGLAGVANTGELFF
DNA: TGTGCCAGCAGCCCAGAGGGGCTAGCGGGGGTCGCGAACACCGGGGAGCTGTTTTTT

size: few
D: TRBD1
V: TRBV20-1
J: TRBJ1-1
CDR3: CSASAPDRGSTEAFF
DNA: TGCAGTGCTAGCGCCCCGGACAGGGGGAGCACTGAAGCTTTCTTT

size: NA
D: NA
V: TRBV20-1
J: TRBJ2-7
CDR3: CSARADSHEQYF
DNA: TGCAGTGCTAGAGCAGACAGCCACGAGCAGTACTTC

size: few
D: NA
V: TRBV20-1
J: TRBJ2-7
CDR3: CSARKEAYEQYF
DNA: TGCAGTGCTAGAAAGGAGGCCTACGAGCAGTACTTC

size: NA
D: TRBD1
V: TRBV3-1
J: TRBJ1-2
CDR3: CASSLDREGRGYTF
DNA: TGTGCCAGCAGCCTCGACAGGGAAGGCCGTGGCTACACCTTC

size: NA
D: NA
V: TRBV2
J: TRBJ1-5
CDR3: CASSEGLKGGQPQHF
DNA: TGTGCCAGCAGTGAAGGCCTGAAGGGGGGTCAGCCCCAGCATTTT

size: few
D: TRBD2
V: TRBV7-2
J: TRBJ2-7
CDR3: CASSSPGGEQYF
DNA: TGTGCCAGCAGCTCACCGGGAGGCGAGCAGTACTTC

size: NA
D: NA
V: TRBV5-1
J: TRBJ2-3
CDR3: CASSYRQGSTDTQYF
DNA: TGCGCCAGCAGCTACCGCCAGGGTAGCACAGATACGCAGTATTTT

size: NA
D: TRBD1
V: TRBV7-2
J: TRBJ2-5
CDR3: CASSRGTGQETQYF
DNA: TGTGCCAGCAGCAGAGGGACAGGGCAAGAGACCCAGTACTTC

size: NA
D: NA
V: TRBV6-1
J: TRBJ2-1
CDR3: CASSRTTPYNEQFF
DNA: TGTGCCAGCAGTAGGACTACGCCCTACAATGAGCAGTTCTTC

size: few
D: NA
V: TRBV6-2/TRBV6-3
J: TRBJ2-7
CDR3: CASINSGPGFYEQYF
DNA: TGTGCCAGCATCAACTCCGGGCCAGGATTCTACGAGCAGTACTTC

size: NA
D: TRBD2
V: TRBV7-2
J: TRBJ2-1
CDR3: CASSFRAGGLLGQFF
DNA: TGTGCCAGCAGCTTCCGTGCGGGAGGGTTGTTGGGGCAGTTCTTC

size: NA
D: TRBD2
V: TRBV20-1
J: TRBJ2-3
CDR3: CSARLTSLSDTQYF
DNA: TGCAGTGCTAGGCTGACTAGCCTCTCAGATACGCAGTATTTT

size: NA
D: TRBD2
V: TRBV9
J: TRBJ2-1
CDR3: CASSVGGLAGDNEQFF
DNA: TGTGCCAGCAGCGTAGGAGGGCTAGCGGGAGACAATGAGCAGTTCTTC

size: NA
D: NA
V: TRBV15
J: TRBJ2-3
CDR3: CATSQSRAPAGTQYF
DNA: TGTGCCACCAGTCAGTCCCGGGCTCCGGCGGGTACGCAGTATTTT

size: NA
D: NA
V: TRBV12-3/TRBV12-4
J: TRBJ2-7
CDR3: CASSRWGGSSYEQYF
DNA: TGTGCCAGCAGCCGCTGGGGGGGCAGCTCCTACGAGCAGTACTTC

size: few
D: TRBD2
V: TRBV12-3/TRBV12-4
J: TRBJ2-2
CDR3: CASSDTSGGVTGELFF
DNA: TGTGCCAGCAGTGACACTAGCGGGGGGGTTACCGGGGAGCTGTTTTTT

size: NA
D: NA
V: TRBV3-1
J: TRBJ2-7
CDR3: CASSSVSEQYF
DNA: TGTGCCAGCAGCTCCGTAAGCGAGCAGTACTTC

size: few
D: TRBD1
V: TRBV20-1
J: TRBJ1-2
CDR3: CSARTTGSGYTF
DNA: TGCAGTGCTAGAACGACAGGGAGTGGCTACACCTTC

size: NA
D: NA
V: TRBV6-5
J: TRBJ1-2
CDR3: CASSYDSQNYGYTF
DNA: TGTGCCAGCAGTTACGACAGCCAGAACTATGGCTACACCTTC

size: NA
D: TRBD1
V: TRBV18
J: TRBJ2-3
CDR3: CASSPTFTGDYTDTQYF
DNA: TGTGCCAGCTCACCGACCTTCACAGGGGATTACACAGATACGCAGTATTTT

size: NA
D: NA
V: TRBV2
J: TRBJ2-3
CDR3: CASSGASWRTDTQYF
DNA: TGTGCCAGCAGTGGGGCTAGCTGGCGCACAGATACGCAGTATTTT

size: NA
D: NA
V: TRBV3-1
J: TRBJ2-3
CDR3: CASSQQGSDTQYF
DNA: TGTGCCTCCAGCCAGCAGGGGTCAGATACGCAGTATTTT

size: few
D: TRBD2
V: TRBV5-1
J: TRBJ2-1
CDR3: CASSLGTSGLNPYNEQFF
DNA: TGCGCCAGCAGCTTAGGGACTAGCGGGCTAAATCCCTACAATGAGCAGTTCTTC

size: NA
D: NA
V: TRBV29-1
J: TRBJ2-3
CDR3: CSYADGGTDTQYF
DNA: TGCAGCTATGCAGACGGAGGCACAGATACGCAGTATTTT

size: many
D: NA
V: TRBV12-3/TRBV12-4
J: TRBJ1-1
CDR3: CASSHAGTEAFF
DNA: TGTGCCAGCTCCCATGCGGGGACTGAAGCTTTCTTT

size: few
D: TRBD2
V: TRBV6-2/TRBV6-3
J: TRBJ2-5
CDR3: CASNEIAGVETQYF
DNA: TGTGCCAGCAACGAGATAGCGGGAGTAGAGACCCAGTACTTC

size: few
D: NA
V: TRBV20-1
J: TRBJ1-5
CDR3: CSAKRGGNQPQHF
DNA: TGCAGTGCTAAGAGGGGTGGGAATCAGCCCCAGCATTTT

size: NA
D: NA
V: TRBV20-1
J: TRBJ2-3
CDR3: CSAGRLADTQYF
DNA: TGCAGTGCTGGCCGTTTGGCGGATACGCAGTATTTT

size: few
D: TRBD2
V: TRBV20-1
J: TRBJ2-3
CDR3: CSARDPAGIDTQYF
DNA: TGCAGTGCTAGAGATCCAGCGGGAATAGATACGCAGTATTTT

size: NA
D: NA
V: TRBV3-1
J: TRBJ1-2
CDR3: CASSQAAVGYTF
DNA: TGTGCCAGCAGCCAAGCTGCCGTCGGCTACACCTTC